The entry below describes one T cell receptor beta chain. Its antigen is undetermined. The sample belongs to a study of blood T cells in healthy people across ages. CDR3 length: 13 amino acids. With 10 bases removed from V and 8 bases from J, the gap between germline ends came to 20 bases. Notes on the study in general: A strong correlation was found between TCR beta diversity and the percentage of naive T cells. Age showed a roughly linear inverse relationship with TCR beta diversity per million T cells.

PCR was performed a second time for about 7 to 11 cycles using a sample-barcoded 5' primer and a J-beta primer mix. Tagging of each cDNA molecule was performed by a template-switch adaptor with 12 random nucleotides. Every sample produced at least 2.5 million CDR3-containing paired-end reads. Each CDR3 protein gets one entry after TCRdb re-called the 5' RACE reads with MiXCR. The repertoire has 1.4 million to 1.5 million distinct CDR3 sequences, about 40% of them found once; the top ten carry approximately 7.9%. The sample comprised blood. This receptor was taken from a woman between 18 and 29 years old in good health. J is TRBJ1-2 and V is TRBV12-3 or TRBV12-4; no firm D call. CDR3 loop: CAIRLGISSGYTF. Written as DNA, the CDR3 is TGTGCCATTCGGTTGGGGATCTCTTCGGGCTACACCTTC.